The clone carrying this T cell receptor (beta chain) has just a few counts. Its antigen is unidentified. Germline values: CDR1 MNHEY, CDR2 SMNVEV (reference sequence). This CDR3 has 13 amino acids. V shed 5 bases and J shed 5 bases, with 12 bases lying between them. The data are from a study of shared clonotypes between healthy human individuals. Across the study: Samples came from a couple of female and a few male donors aged 18 to 49. Findings and limits, study-wide: Represented genetic and exposure-history diversity was restricted by having few donors.

The study drew its donors from healthy HIV-negative adults without recent acute infections or vaccinations. Once extracted for a subset, genomic DNA was divided evenly among several immunoSEQ plates. The assay was immunoSEQ multiplex PCR, and TCRdb's table has in-frame clones only and misses some. The data contain 450,000 to 550,000 clones, about four fifths of them singletons. The J gene is TRBJ1-1, the V gene TRBV27, with D uncertain. Sequencing was performed on PBMCs. This TCR was recovered from a woman in her thirties or forties in good health. Some clones in this sample may be carry-over from other donors' samples. The CDR3 region has the DNA TGTGCCAGCAGTCTAAGGCGGGAGACTGAAGCTTTCTTT. This codes for CASSLRRETEAFF.